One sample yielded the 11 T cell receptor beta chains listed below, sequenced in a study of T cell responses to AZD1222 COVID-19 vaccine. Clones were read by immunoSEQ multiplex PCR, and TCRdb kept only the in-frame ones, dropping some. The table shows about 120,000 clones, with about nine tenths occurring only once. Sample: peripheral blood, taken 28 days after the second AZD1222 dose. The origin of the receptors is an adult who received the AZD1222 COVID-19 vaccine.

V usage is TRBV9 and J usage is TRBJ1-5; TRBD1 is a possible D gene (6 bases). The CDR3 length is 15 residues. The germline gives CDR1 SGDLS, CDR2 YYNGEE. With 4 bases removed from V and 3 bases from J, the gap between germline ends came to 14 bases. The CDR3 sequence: CASSRTGSANQPQHF. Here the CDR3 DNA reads TGTGCCAGCAGCCGAACAGGGTCCGCCAATCAGCCCCAGCATTTT. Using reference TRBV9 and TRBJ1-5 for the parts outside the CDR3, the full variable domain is DSGVTQTPKHLITATGQRVTLRCSPRSGDLSVYWYQQSLDQGLQFLIQYYNGEERAKGNILERFSAQQFPDLHSELNLSSLELGDSALYFCASSRTGSANQPQHFGDGTRLSIL.

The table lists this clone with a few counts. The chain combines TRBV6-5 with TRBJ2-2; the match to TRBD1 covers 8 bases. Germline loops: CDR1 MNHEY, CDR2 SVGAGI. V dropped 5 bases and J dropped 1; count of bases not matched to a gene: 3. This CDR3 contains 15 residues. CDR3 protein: CASSHDRGNTGELFF. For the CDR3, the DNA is TGTGCCAGCAGTCACGACAGGGGGAACACCGGGGAGCTGTTTTTT.

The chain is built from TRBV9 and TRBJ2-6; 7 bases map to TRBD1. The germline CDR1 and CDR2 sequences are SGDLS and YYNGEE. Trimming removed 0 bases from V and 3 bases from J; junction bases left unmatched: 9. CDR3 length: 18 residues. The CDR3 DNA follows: TGTGCCAGCAGCGTAGGACAGGGTAGGATTTATGGGGCCAACGTCCTGACTTTC. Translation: CASSVGQGRIYGANVLTF.

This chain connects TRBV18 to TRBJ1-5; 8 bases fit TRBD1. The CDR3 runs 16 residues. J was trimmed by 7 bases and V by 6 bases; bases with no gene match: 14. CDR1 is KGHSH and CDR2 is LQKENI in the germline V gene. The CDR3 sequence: CASSRKGRGQVQPQHF. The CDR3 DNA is TGTGCCAGCTCCCGCAAAGGCAGGGGGCAAGTACAGCCCCAGCATTTT.

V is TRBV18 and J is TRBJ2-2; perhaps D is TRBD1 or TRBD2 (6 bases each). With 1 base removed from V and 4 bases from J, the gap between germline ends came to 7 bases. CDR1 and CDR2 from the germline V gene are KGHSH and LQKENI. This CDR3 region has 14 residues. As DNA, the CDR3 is TGTGCCAGCTCACCACGGGGGGCCACCGGGGAGCTGTTTTTT. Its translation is CASSPRGATGELFF.

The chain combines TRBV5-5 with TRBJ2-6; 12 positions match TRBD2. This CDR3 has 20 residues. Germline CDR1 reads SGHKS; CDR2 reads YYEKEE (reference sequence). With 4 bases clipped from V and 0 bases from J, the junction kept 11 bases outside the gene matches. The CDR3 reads CASSLTRTSGAISGANVLTF. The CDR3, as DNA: TGTGCCAGCAGCCTTACAAGGACTAGCGGGGCAATCTCTGGGGCCAACGTCCTGACTTTC.

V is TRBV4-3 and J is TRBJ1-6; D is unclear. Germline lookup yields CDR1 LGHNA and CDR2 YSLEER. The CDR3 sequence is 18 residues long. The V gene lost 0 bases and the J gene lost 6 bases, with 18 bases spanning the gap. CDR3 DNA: TGCGCCAGCAGCCAAGAAATAGTTCGGATCGAACTTAATTCACCCCTCCACTTT. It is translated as CASSQEIVRIELNSPLHF.

The CDR3 sequence: CASSQGPPQTRLFF. CDR3 bases: TGTGCCAGCAGCCAAGGACCGCCGCAGACAAGACTGTTTTTT. The J gene is TRBJ1-4, the V gene TRBV3-1 (or the pseudogene TRBV3-2); D is uncertain. Germline values: CDR1 LGHDT, CDR2 YNNKEL (reference sequence). The CDR3 length is 14 residues. The ends were cut back, 1 base at V and 13 bases at J, with 16 bases in the middle.

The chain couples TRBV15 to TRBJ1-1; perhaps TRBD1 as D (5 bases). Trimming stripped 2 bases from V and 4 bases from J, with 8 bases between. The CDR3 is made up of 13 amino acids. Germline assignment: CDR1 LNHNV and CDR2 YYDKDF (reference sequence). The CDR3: CATSRLTGTEAFF. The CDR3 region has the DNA TGTGCCACCAGCAGACTTACAGGCACTGAAGCTTTCTTT.

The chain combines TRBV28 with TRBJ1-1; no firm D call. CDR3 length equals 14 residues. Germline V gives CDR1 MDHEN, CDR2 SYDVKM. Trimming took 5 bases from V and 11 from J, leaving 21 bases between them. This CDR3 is CASSPTQVLRGAFF. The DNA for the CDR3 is TGTGCCAGCAGTCCAACGCAGGTTCTTCGAGGGGCTTTCTTT.

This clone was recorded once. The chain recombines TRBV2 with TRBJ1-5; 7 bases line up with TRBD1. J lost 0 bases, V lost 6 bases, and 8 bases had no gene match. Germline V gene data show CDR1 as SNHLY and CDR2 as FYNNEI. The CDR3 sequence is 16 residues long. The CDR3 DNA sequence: TGTGCCAGCAGCCGGGACAGAGGATATAGCAATCAGCCCCAGCATTTT. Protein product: CASSRDRGYSNQPQHF.